The TCR beta chain under discussion was sequenced for a study of memory CD4+ T cells and cytomegalovirus serostatus. Comment on this clone: The target antigen is unknown.

Germline V lookup: CDR1 MNHEY, CDR2 SVGAGI. V lost 0 bases, J lost 2 bases, and 7 bases lay in between. The CDR3 loop spans 14 amino acids. Broader study findings: Suggested: most of the CMV-linked TCR signature lies in CD4+ memory cells. A US-trained random forest predicted CMV serostatus with median AUC around 0.9.

The sort gate was single viable CD3+CD4+CD8-CD45RO+ cells for memory CD4+ T cells. After thawing, CD4+ T cells were positively selected. The authors' processing: Out-of-frame sequences were removed, leaving around 2,000,000 distinct TCRbeta sequences. Clones were read by immunoSEQ multiplex PCR, and TCRdb kept only the in-frame ones, dropping some. Clone size and the V and J calls come from that table; the DNA yielded D and trimming. Of about 41,000 clones detected, around 80% appear once; the ten largest clones hold nearly 6.5%. The source is an adult in good health and CMV-seronegative. Sequencing used memory CD4+ T cells from blood. This chain joins TRBV6-5 and TRBJ2-5; D unresolved. As DNA, the CDR3 is TGTGCCAGCAGTTACTCGGGCCATCAAGAGACCCAGTACTTC. Its protein is CASSYSGHQETQYF.